Listed here are 28 T cell receptor beta chains from one sample, sequenced in a study of shared clonotypes between healthy human individuals. The repertoire was sequenced with immunoSEQ multiplex PCR; TCRdb's copy has only in-frame clones and lacks some. The data hold some 2,400,000 clones, with 90% to 97% observed a single time. Sequencing was carried out using naive CD4+ T cells sorted from blood. Subset described: CD45RA+ positively selected. Source of these receptors: a man aged 18 to 29 in good health.

This clone came up once. Different DNA sequences within this sample yield the same CDR3. This sequence joins TRBV5-1 and TRBJ2-7; tentatively, D is TRBD1 (7 bases). CDR3 length: 15 amino acids. Germline CDR1 SGHRS, CDR2 YFSETQ. The germline V and J ends were trimmed by 0 bases and 1 base, with 11 bases remaining between them. Here the CDR3 DNA reads TGCGCCAGCAGCTTGGTGTCAGGGGGGTCCTACGAGCAGTACTTC. This codes for CASSLVSGGSYEQYF.

This rearrangement joins TRBV7-3 to TRBJ2-7; weak D call: TRBD1 (6 bases). Trimming shortened V by 4 bases and J by 3 bases, and 16 bases separated the two germline ends. Germline-derived CDR1 and CDR2 are SGHTA and FQGTGA. The CDR3 is 15 amino acids. CDR3 nucleotide sequence: TGTGCCAGCAGCTATGACAGGACCGAAATCTACGAGCAGTACTTC. It yields the protein CASSYDRTEIYEQYF.

The table lists this clone with a count of one. V usage is TRBV25-1 and J usage is TRBJ1-1; possible D gene TRBD1, 5 bases. V lost 4 bases and J lost 10, with 13 bases in between. The CDR3 has 12 residues. Germline V gene data show CDR1 as MGHDK and CDR2 as SYGVNS. CDR3 nucleotide sequence: TGTGCCAGCAGTGGTGGACACCCGCGAGCTTTCTTT. Amino acid sequence: CASSGGHPRAFF.

The rearrangement uses TRBV5-6 and TRBJ2-6; no definite D call. V was pared by 3 bases and J by 1 base, with 11 bases between. In germline, CDR1 is SGHDT, CDR2 YYEEEE. The CDR3 has 16 amino acids. Here the CDR3 reads CASSWEGKSGANVLTF. CDR3 in DNA: TGTGCCAGCAGCTGGGAAGGGAAGTCTGGGGCCAACGTCCTGACTTTC.

The V gene is TRBV5-1, the J gene TRBJ2-5; TRBD1 matches 7 bases. Germline V CDR1 and CDR2: SGHRS, YFSETQ. V was clipped by 4 bases and J by 0 bases; unmatched bases: 3. The CDR3 has 14 residues. CDR3 amino acids: CASSPGQNQETQYF. The CDR3 DNA sequence: TGCGCCAGCAGCCCGGGACAGAACCAAGAGACCCAGTACTTC.

Note on this clone: Distinct nucleotide sequences in the sample also encode this CDR3. J is TRBJ1-2 and V is TRBV9; D is uncertain. The CDR3 extends over 13 amino acids. Germline V CDR1 and CDR2: SGDLS, YYNGEE. The germline V and J ends were trimmed by 0 bases and 0 bases, with 3 bases remaining between them. The CDR3 sequence is CASSVDANYGYTF. DNA for the CDR3: TGTGCCAGCAGCGTAGACGCTAACTATGGCTACACCTTC.

This chain joins TRBV30 and TRBJ2-3; D not resolved. Germline lookup yields CDR1 GTSNPN and CDR2 SVGIG (reference sequence). The CDR3 has 15 residues. V was pared by 2 bases and J by 2 bases, with 14 bases between. CDR3 sequence reads: CAWSRDLINTDTQYF. CDR3 bases: TGTGCCTGGAGTCGCGACTTAATCAACACAGATACGCAGTATTTT.

This sequence joins TRBV4-3 and TRBJ2-7; D uncertain. The V gene lost 1 base and the J gene lost 1 base, with 11 bases spanning the gap. Germline assignment: CDR1 LGHNA and CDR2 YSLEER. This CDR3 contains 15 residues. Written as DNA, the CDR3 is TGCGCCAGCAGCCAAGTTGGAGCCGGTTCCTACGAGCAGTACTTC. This encodes CASSQVGAGSYEQYF.

The chain carries TRBV7-9 and TRBJ2-5; 7 bases match TRBD2. V shed 0 bases, J shed 4 bases, and the junction held 8 bases outside the gene matches. Germline loops: CDR1 SEHNR, CDR2 FQNEAQ (reference sequence). This CDR3 is built from 16 residues. CDR3 in amino acids: CASSLAGTTLGETQYF. CDR3 coding DNA: TGTGCCAGCAGCTTAGCTGGGACTACCCTCGGAGAGACCCAGTACTTC.

Concerning this clone itself: Other nucleotide sequences in the sample specify the same CDR3. The chain links TRBV30 to TRBJ1-6, with D tentatively TRBD1 (5 bases). The CDR3 totals 14 residues. Trimming shortened V by 1 base and J by 10 bases, and 14 bases separated the two germline ends. CDR1 GTSNPN and CDR2 SVGIG come from the germline V gene (reference sequence). CDR3 sequence reads: CAWSAGTGASPLHF. DNA of the CDR3: TGTGCCTGGAGTGCTGGGACGGGAGCGTCACCCCTCCACTTT. The entire variable domain, with the rest obtained from reference TRBV30 and TRBJ1-6, is as follows: SQTIHQWPATLVQPVGSPLSLECTVEGTSNPNLYWYRQAAGRGLQLLFYSVGIGQISSEVPQNLSASRPQDRQFILSSKKLLLSDSGFYLCAWSAGTGASPLHFGNGTRLTVT.

The rearrangement uses TRBV5-4 and TRBJ2-7; a weak D match, TRBD1 (6 bases). CDR3 length equals 15 residues. The ends were cut back, 6 bases at V and 3 bases at J, with 19 bases in the middle. The germline CDR1 and CDR2 sequences are SGHNT and YYREEE (reference sequence). The CDR3 DNA follows: TGTGCCAGCACCGAAGGCGGACAGACACACTACGAGCAGTACTTC. It codes for CASTEGGQTHYEQYF.

The chain has TRBV28 and TRBJ1-2; possible D gene TRBD1, 5 bases. This CDR3 is built from 14 residues. Germline V gene sequence: CDR1 MDHEN, CDR2 SYDVKM. V was pared by 3 bases and J by 4 bases, with 12 bases between. The CDR3 protein is CASSLGRQTYGYTF. The CDR3 DNA is TGTGCCAGCAGTTTGGGCCGACAGACCTATGGCTACACCTTC.

This sequence joins TRBV2 and TRBJ2-7; TRBD2 is a possible D gene (6 bases). CDR3 size: 14 residues. Per germline, CDR1 SNHLY and CDR2 FYNNEI. The V end lost 4 bases, the J end lost 3 bases, and 13 bases lay between the germline ends. The chain's CDR3 is CASSAGTEGYEQYF. CDR3 DNA sequence: TGTGCCAGCAGTGCCGGGACTGAAGGCTACGAGCAGTACTTC.

The chain recombines TRBV5-1 with TRBJ2-7, with D perhaps matching TRBD2 (6 bases). The germline V gene has CDR1 SGHRS and CDR2 YFSETQ. CDR3 length equals 15 residues. Trimming cost V 1 base and J 0 bases, with 11 bases left between them. DNA of the CDR3: TGCGCCAGCAGCTTGATTGCGGGACCCTCCTACGAGCAGTACTTC. As protein: CASSLIAGPSYEQYF.

This chain connects TRBV27 to TRBJ2-7; 15 bases are a match to TRBD2. Trimming took 5 bases from V and 0 from J; bases not matched to a gene: 8. CDR1 and CDR2 from the germline V gene are MNHEY and SMNVEV (reference sequence). There are 18 residues in the CDR3. CDR3 protein: CASSPGTSGGSFSYEQYF. The CDR3, as DNA: TGTGCCAGCAGTCCGGGGACTAGCGGGGGGTCGTTCTCCTACGAGCAGTACTTC.

The V gene is TRBV6-5, the J gene TRBJ1-2; TRBD1 might be the D (6 bases). V lost 2 bases and J lost 0, with 10 bases in between. This CDR3 comprises 15 residues. Germline CDR1 and CDR2: MNHEY and SVGAGI. The CDR3 coding sequence is TGTGCCAGCAGTTACGACAGGCCAGCTAACTATGGCTACACCTTC. The encoded protein is CASSYDRPANYGYTF.

The gene calls are TRBV11-2 and TRBJ2-3, with 10 bases lining up with TRBD2. The CDR3 runs to 15 residues. The trim removed 3 bases at V and 1 base at J, leaving 1 base unmatched. CDR1 SGHAT and CDR2 FQNNGV come from the germline V gene. The CDR3 DNA follows: TGTGCCAGCAGCTTTGGGACTAGCGGCACAGATACGCAGTATTTT. Encoded protein: CASSFGTSGTDTQYF.

CDR3 coding DNA: TGTGCCAGTAGCGCAGAACAGGGGGCTAGAGCTTTCTTT. Its translation is CASSAEQGARAFF. This chain links TRBV19 with TRBJ1-1, with 9 bases lining up with TRBD1. The CDR3 sequence is 13 residues long. The germline CDR1 and CDR2 sequences are LNHDA and SQIVND (reference sequence). With 6 bases clipped from V and 10 bases from J, the junction kept 9 bases outside the gene matches.

The chain is built from TRBV7-9 and TRBJ2-2; D is perhaps TRBD2 (5 bases). V was shortened by 5 bases and J by 3 bases, with 22 bases between the two germline ends. The germline gives CDR1 SEHNR, CDR2 FQNEAQ (reference sequence). This CDR3 comprises 18 residues. This CDR3 is CASSPFVRAGEDTGELFF. CDR3 sequence (DNA): TGTGCCAGCAGCCCCTTTGTGAGGGCCGGCGAAGACACCGGGGAGCTGTTTTTT.

The chain couples TRBV2 to TRBJ2-5; no clear D. Germline CDR1 is SNHLY and CDR2 is FYNNEI. Trimming took 10 bases from V and 3 from J, leaving 15 bases between them. There are 13 residues in the CDR3. The CDR3 bases are TGTGCCATCGACGTGACACTAAAAGAGACCCAGTACTTC. Its protein product is CAIDVTLKETQYF.

The V call is TRBV28, the J call TRBJ1-5; TRBD1 agrees at 8 bases. CDR1 and CDR2 from the germline V gene are MDHEN and SYDVKM. Trimming cost V 8 bases and J 5 bases; bases outside gene matches: 11. The CDR3 loop spans 15 amino acids. The CDR3: CASHASDREYQPQHF. DNA of the CDR3: TGTGCCAGCCACGCCTCGGACAGGGAATATCAGCCCCAGCATTTT.

V gene TRBV6-5 combines with J gene TRBJ1-4; TRBD1 aligns across 8 bases. The V gene end was trimmed by 2 bases and the J gene end by 6 bases; junction bases not matched to a gene: 5. CDR1 and CDR2 from the germline V gene are MNHEY and SVGAGI. This CDR3 has 15 amino acids. CDR3 region: CASSYQTGVDEKLFF. The CDR3 nucleotides are TGTGCCAGCAGTTACCAGACAGGGGTGGATGAAAAACTGTTTTTT.

The chain combines TRBV4-3 with TRBJ1-4; TRBD1 matches at 10 bases. V trimming: 0 bases; J trimming: 4 bases; junction bases outside the gene matches: 8. Per the germline V gene, CDR1 is LGHNA and CDR2 is YSLEER. CDR3 length: 18 residues. The CDR3 sequence: CASSQDRDRGHVNEKLFF. The DNA of the CDR3 is TGCGCCAGCAGCCAAGACCGAGACAGGGGGCATGTTAATGAAAAACTGTTTTTT.

The genes are TRBV25-1 and TRBJ2-5; TRBD2 is a possible D gene (6 bases). This CDR3 is 15 amino acids long. V lost 1 base and J lost 5, with 14 bases in between. CDR1 is MGHDK, CDR2 SYGVNS, per germline. The CDR3 spells CASSESGTQRETQYF. The CDR3, as DNA: TGTGCCAGCAGTGAATCGGGGACTCAGCGGGAGACCCAGTACTTC.

V is TRBV30 and J is TRBJ2-5; 9 nucleotides match TRBD2. V dropped 0 bases and J dropped 2; count of bases not matched to a gene: 13. This CDR3 spans 18 amino acids. Germline V lookup: CDR1 GTSNPN, CDR2 SVGIG (reference sequence). The CDR3 DNA sequence: TGTGCCTGGAGTGTACCCCTCCGGGCTAGCGGGGAGCAAGAGACCCAGTACTTC. This encodes CAWSVPLRASGEQETQYF.

J is TRBJ1-5 and V is TRBV7-9, with D perhaps matching TRBD1 (5 bases). CDR1 and CDR2 (germline): SEHNR, FQNEAQ (reference sequence). This CDR3 spans 19 amino acids. Trimming removed 5 bases from V and 1 base from J, with 24 bases in between. The CDR3 region is CASSHLPQVLKGSNQPQHF. In DNA, the CDR3 is TGTGCCAGCAGCCACCTTCCTCAAGTTTTGAAGGGGAGCAATCAGCCCCAGCATTTT.

The chain combines TRBV27 with TRBJ2-2, with D hard to call. The length of the CDR3 is 15 residues. Germline V lookup: CDR1 MNHEY, CDR2 SMNVEV (reference sequence). The V end was cut by 1 base, the J end by 2 bases, with 8 bases between. The CDR3 loop is CASSLWPGNTGELFF. CDR3 DNA: TGTGCCAGCAGTTTATGGCCAGGAAACACCGGGGAGCTGTTTTTT.

Here the CDR3 DNA reads TGTGCCAGCAGCGCCGGTACAGGGGGCAAAAAGCATGGCTACACCTTC. As protein: CASSAGTGGKKHGYTF. The V gene is TRBV5-6, the J gene TRBJ1-2; 9 bases line up with TRBD1. Per germline, CDR1 SGHDT and CDR2 YYEEEE. The CDR3 is 16 amino acids. With 4 bases clipped from V and 6 bases from J, the junction kept 13 bases outside the gene matches. Using reference TRBV5-6 and TRBJ1-2 for the parts outside the CDR3, the full variable domain is DAGVTQSPTHLIKTRGQQVTLRCSPKSGHDTVSWYQQALGQGPQFIFQYYEEEERQRGNFPDRFSGHQFPNYSSELNVNALLLGDSALYLCASSAGTGGKKHGYTFGSGTRLTVV.